The source of this T cell receptor beta chain is a study of blood T cells in healthy people across ages. With a J-beta primer mix and a sample-barcoded 5' primer, a second PCR ran about 6 to 11 cycles. MiXCR, run by TCRdb on the 5' RACE reads, gives a single entry per CDR3 protein. This table holds 1.5 million to 2 million distinct CDR3 sequences, roughly 52% found once. This clonotype was detected only a few times. The V segment lost 3 bases and the J segment 1 base; nucleotides outside the gene matches: 4. Germline V gene data show CDR1 as SGHRS and CDR2 as YFSETQ. The CDR3 loop spans 15 amino acids.

The chain recombines TRBV5-1 with TRBJ2-3; the match to TRBD1 covers 8 bases. Input material: blood. The source is a woman between 40 and 50 years old in good health. The CDR3 DNA is TGCGCCAGCAGCTCAGCGACAGGGGGCACAGATACGCAGTATTTT. This gives the protein CASSSATGGTDTQYF.